The present T cell receptor beta chain was sequenced within a study of shared clonotypes between healthy human individuals (dated by TCRdb to about 2020). Context from the whole study: Three men and a couple of women, aged 18 to 49 years, made up the cohort. For each donor, three plates each were used for CD4 naive and CD4 memory, two plates were used for CD8 naive, and one plate was used for CD8 memory. To estimate repertoire size and how much clonotypes are shared between individuals, the study performed deep sequencing of blood TCR repertoires from a few healthy adults. To increase sequencing depth and limit assay-specific biases, TCR repertoire library preparation and sequencing were carried out by different laboratories using diverse techniques. Leukapheresis yielded between about 0.94 and 10 billion PBMCs per donor. Results the study describes overall, beyond this receptor: Sharing across four donors was observed for approximately 5% of naive CD4, 3% to 3.5% of naive CD8, 2.3% of memory CD4, and around 0.4% of memory CD8 clonotypes. Pairwise subsampling indicated that sequencing depth was expected to affect the degree of clonotype sharing among donors. Sampling was restricted to blood, and TCR repertoires in tissue are likely to differ from TCR repertoires in blood. Larger estimated clonotype richness was generally found for naive subsets than for memory subsets. Rarefaction of sorted-subset datasets indicated incomplete sequencing despite the large sequencing depth. Clonotypes shared by all four sorted-subset donors showed higher generation probabilities than non-shared clonotypes. The small number of donors limited the genetic and exposure-history diversity represented.

The donors were healthy, HIV-negative adults who had no recently reported acute infections or vaccinations. Every donor was a Caucasian adult living in Nashville, Tennessee, USA. CD4+ T cells were enriched through magnetic negative selection, after which naive cells were positively selected on CD45RA and the remaining negative fraction served as the memory subset. After blood collection by leukapheresis, PBMCs were isolated using Ficoll-Histopaque density gradient centrifugation and then cryopreserved in the vapor phase of liquid nitrogen. Analytical flow cytometry was used to check the purity and quantity of each magnetically sorted T cell population. Genomic DNA was isolated from each sorted fraction and quantified by UV absorbance on a Nanodrop 2000c. Using the deep immunoSEQ assay, TCR CDR3 regions were amplified from genomic DNA by multiplex PCR. Genomic DNA extracted from each cell subset was distributed evenly over all wells of several immunoSEQ 96-well plates, and each plate served as one replicate. Each replicate PCR for sorted subsets received around 200 ng genomic DNA, equal to tens of thousands of T cell genomes. Purified libraries were quantified with a Qubit 3.0 fluorometer, sized on a Bioanalyzer 2100, and re-quantified with the KAPA Library Quantification kit. Every immunoSEQ 96-well plate was sequenced on a dedicated single-read 150-cycle Illumina NextSeq 550 flow cell. In the authors' own workflow: Because the immunoSEQ output held only junctional sequences and lacked quality scores, the filtering could not match the filtering applied to full-length reads. To assign V/J genes and CDR3, sequences were annotated using PyIR, a Python wrapper for IgBLAST v1.9, with IMGT germline references. Any read was removed if the V/J assignment was weak (E-value above 1e-6), the CDR3 was missing, or the read contained stop codons, out-of-frame junctions, or ambiguous translated residues. V3J clonotypes were defined by identical inferred V gene, J gene, and CDR3 amino acid sequence. To compute the percentage overlap between repertoires, the number of shared unique clonotypes was divided by the size of the smaller repertoire. Repertoire richness was assessed with RTK rarefaction, the Chao1 estimator, and Recon v2.1 estimates of unobserved clonotypes. For all TCRbeta clonotypes obtained by the gDNA method from a few donors, generation probabilities were computed with OLGA. TCRdb provides this immuneACCESS table in a form limited to in-frame rearrangements. Some clones are lacking; in checked studies, under half of them reflect an unresolved V gene, and why the rest are absent is not known. The V and J calls and clone size were taken over from that table, and D and trimming were inferred from the DNA. In this sample the table shows under 1,100,000 clones, approximately 80% of which occur a single time. Together, the top ten hold around 0.61% of the sample.

About this clone: The target of this receptor is not known. No quality values exist for individual bases; no much larger clone is one base distant.

Specimen: memory CD4+ T cells from PBMCs. In the paper's terms, the cell subset or site label means: CD45RA-negative fraction. The TCR comes from a man between 18 and 35 years old in good health. Some clones in this sample may be carry-over from other donors' samples.

The CDR3 reads as follows: CASTKGGGLNTEAFF. Read as DNA, the sequence is TGTGCCAGCACCAAAGGGGGAGGGCTGAACACTGAAGCTTTCTTT. The chain is assembled from TRBV25-1 and TRBJ1-1, and TRBD1 may be the D gene, going by 6 matching bases. Inclusive of the bounding cysteine and phenylalanine, the CDR3 is 15 residues long. Here the CDR3 DNA is all that survives: 45 bases in frame from base 1. The V and J ends are trimmed by 7 bases and 0 bases, leaving 15 bases between them. According to the germline V gene, CDR1 reads MGHDK and CDR2 reads SYGVNS.